Sequencing of this T cell receptor beta chain was carried out in a study of T cell responses to AZD1222 COVID-19 vaccine. TCRdb keeps only in-frame clones here, not all; method: immunoSEQ multiplex PCR. The table has roughly 200,000 clones, approximately 90% seen once; the top ten hold over 1.5%. Sequencing was performed on peripheral blood, taken 28 days after the second AZD1222 dose. The TCR sequence derives from an adult who received the AZD1222 COVID-19 vaccine.

As DNA, the CDR3 is TGTGCCAGTAGTGTGTTGCTAGCCAATCAGCCCCAGCATTTT. Residues: CASSVLLANQPQHF. This chain connects TRBV19 to TRBJ1-5; D is unclear. Germline-derived CDR1 and CDR2 are LNHDA and SQIVND (reference sequence). V lost 5 bases and J lost 3, with 11 bases in between. CDR3 length: 14 residues.